This T cell receptor beta chain originates from a study of cytomegalovirus exposure and HLA in healthy donors. Primers for the PCR totalled 60 Vbeta and 13 Jbeta. Assay: immunoSEQ multiplex PCR; the TCRdb copy retains only in-frame clones and omits some. The table shows roughly 100,000 clones, with around 73% occurring only once. The sequence came from a woman aged 55-69 years in good health and CMV-seronegative. Sequenced input: PBMCs.

The CDR3 region is CASSLGNRSLEDTIYF. The CDR3 nucleotides are TGCGCCAGCAGCTTAGGAAACAGGAGCCTGGAAGACACCATATATTTT. The V gene is TRBV5-1, the J gene TRBJ1-3, with D tentatively TRBD1 (5 bases). Germline CDR1 is SGHRS and CDR2 is YFSETQ. The V end lost 2 bases, the J end lost 8 bases, and 20 bases lay between the germline ends. The CDR3 consists of 16 residues.